Below, 26 T cell receptor beta chains from the same sample are listed, as sequenced in a study of T cells in localized non-small cell lung cancer. Sequencing was performed with immunoSEQ multiplex PCR; in TCRdb, only in-frame clones are kept and a portion is missing. The data hold tens of thousands of clones, with 75% to 90% observed a single time. This sample comprised peripheral blood, obtained before any cancer treatment. Receptors originate from a man aged 35-75 years with stage I lung adenocarcinoma.

This chain uses TRBV11-2 with TRBJ2-1; 10 nucleotides line up with TRBD2. V gave up 1 base and J gave up 9 bases; unmatched junction bases: 6. CDR1 and CDR2 (germline): SGHAT, FQNNGV. The CDR3 covers 15 residues. Here the CDR3 reads CASSLAAGGPFEQFF. CDR3 coding DNA: TGTGCCAGCAGCTTAGCAGCGGGGGGGCCTTTTGAGCAGTTCTTC.

The chain recombines TRBV19 with TRBJ1-1; D remains ambiguous. CDR3 length equals 12 residues. CDR1 LNHDA and CDR2 SQIVND come from the germline V gene (reference sequence). V lost 3 bases to trimming and J lost 3 bases, with 5 bases between them. CDR3 sequence (DNA): TGTGCCAGTAGTATTTGGGACACTGAAGCTTTCTTT. Encoded protein: CASSIWDTEAFF.

The chain links TRBV25-1 to TRBJ2-1; 10 nucleotides match TRBD2. Germline-derived CDR1 and CDR2 are MGHDK and SYGVNS. J lost 4 bases, V lost 5 bases, and 8 bases had no gene match. There are 16 residues in the CDR3. The CDR3 sequence: CASSHSLAGVYNEQFF. In DNA form, the CDR3 reads TGTGCCAGCAGTCACTCCCTAGCGGGGGTGTACAATGAGCAGTTCTTC.

The gene calls are TRBV19 and TRBJ1-3; D possibly corresponds to TRBD1 (5 bases). Germline CDR1 reads LNHDA; CDR2 reads SQIVND (reference sequence). Trimming took 2 bases from V and 4 from J, leaving 18 bases between them. CDR3 length: 17 amino acids. CDR3 amino acids: CASSINSGTLKGNTIYF. CDR3 in DNA: TGTGCCAGTAGTATAAATAGCGGGACTCTCAAGGGAAACACCATATATTTT.

The rearrangement links TRBV6-5 to TRBJ1-2; D is ambiguous. The CDR3 extends over 12 amino acids. The V end lost 6 bases, the J end lost 4 bases, and 9 bases lay between the germline ends. Germline assignment: CDR1 MNHEY and CDR2 SVGAGI. The CDR3 DNA reads as TGTGCCAGCAGGAGAACGAGCTATGGCTACACCTTC. It specifies CASRRTSYGYTF.

The V and J genes are TRBV10-1 and TRBJ2-1; D call uncertain. V was pared by 5 bases and J by 6 bases, with 14 bases between. CDR1 and CDR2 from the germline V gene are WNHNN and SYGVQD (reference sequence). The CDR3 spans 14 residues. CDR3 DNA sequence: TGCGCCAGCAGTCTCGATAGAGTGGGCAATGAGCAGTTCTTC. Amino acid sequence: CASSLDRVGNEQFF.

The sample holds one count of this clone. This chain connects TRBV29-1 to TRBJ1-2; 9 bases agree with TRBD1. This CDR3 comprises 12 residues. The V gene's germline CDR1 is SQVTM and CDR2 ANQGSEA. V was pared by 5 bases and J by 12 bases, with 10 bases of the junction left unmatched. The DNA for the CDR3 is TGCAGCGTTCACGAACAGGGGGCAGGCCACACCTTC. Protein product: CSVHEQGAGHTF.

This chain connects TRBV7-6 to TRBJ2-5; D may be TRBD2 (6 bases). The CDR3 has 15 amino acids. Germline CDR1 and CDR2: SGHVS and FNYEAQ. Deletions cut 5 bases from V and 5 bases from J, with 18 bases between. The CDR3 bases are TGTGCCAGCAGCCCTCGGACTTCACGGGGGGAGACCCAGTACTTC. It specifies CASSPRTSRGETQYF. The variable domain in full, completed from reference TRBV7-6 and TRBJ2-5, reads GAGVSQSPRYKVTKRGQDVALRCDPISGHVSLYWYRQALGQGPEFLTYFNYEAQQDKSGLPNDRFSAERPEGSISTLTIQRTEQRDSAMYRCASSPRTSRGETQYFGPGTRLLVL.

The chain has TRBV6-1 and TRBJ1-1, with 9 bases matching TRBD1. Germline CDR1 is MNHNS and CDR2 is SASEGT. This CDR3 comprises 13 residues. With 4 bases clipped from V and 5 bases from J, the junction kept 2 bases outside the gene matches. CDR3 residues: CASSGDRATEAFF. CDR3 nucleotide sequence: TGTGCCAGCAGTGGGGACAGGGCAACTGAAGCTTTCTTT.

This chain uses TRBV29-1 with TRBJ1-1, with D possibly TRBD1 on 5 matching bases. Trimming took off 0 bases at V and 5 bases at J, with 19 bases between the two ends. CDR1 is SQVTM and CDR2 is ANQGSEA in the germline V gene. There are 16 residues in the CDR3. The CDR3 loop is CSVEDSLARGGTEAFF. CDR3 DNA: TGCAGCGTTGAAGATTCTCTGGCGCGGGGGGGAACTGAAGCTTTCTTT. The whole variable domain, remainder taken from reference TRBV29-1 and TRBJ1-1, is SAVISQKPSRDICQRGTSLTIQCQVDSQVTMMFWYRQQPGQSLTLIATANQGSEATYESGFVIDKFPISRPNLTFSTLTVSNMSPEDSSIYLCSVEDSLARGGTEAFFGQGTRLTVV.

The chain employs TRBV19 and TRBJ1-1; 10 positions match TRBD1. CDR3 length: 14 residues. J gave up 7 bases and V 7 bases, and 9 bases lay outside the gene matches. Looked up from germline, CDR1 is LNHDA and CDR2 is SQIVND (reference sequence). The CDR3 is CASIRQGASNEAFF. CDR3 nucleotide sequence: TGTGCCAGTATTCGACAGGGGGCGAGTAATGAAGCTTTCTTT.

This clone was counted once. Lacking the conserved final phenylalanine or tryptophan, this CDR3 likely reflects a read error. This sequence joins TRBV19 and TRBJ2-7, with D unclear. CDR3 length: 12 amino acids. Trimming shortened V by 3 bases and J by 5 bases, and 8 bases separated the two germline ends. Germline lookup yields CDR1 LNHDA and CDR2 SQIVND (reference sequence). The CDR3 loop is CASSIGANEQYL. DNA of the CDR3: TGTGCCAGTAGTATTGGTGCTAACGAGCAGTACCTC.

V usage is TRBV9 and J usage is TRBJ1-3; no firm D call. Looked up from germline, CDR1 is SGDLS and CDR2 is YYNGEE. There are 13 residues in the CDR3. V was shortened by 0 bases and J by 2 bases, with 3 bases between the two germline ends. As DNA, the CDR3 is TGTGCCAGCAGCGTAGTAACTGGAAACACCATATATTTT. Its translation: CASSVVTGNTIYF.

The CDR3 coding sequence is TGCGCCAGCAGCTCGGGACAGGCGAACACTGAAGCTTTCTTT. As protein: CASSSGQANTEAFF. The chain is built from TRBV5-1 and TRBJ1-1, with TRBD1 matching 8 bases. Per the germline V gene, CDR1 is SGHRS and CDR2 is YFSETQ. The CDR3 length is 14 residues. J gave up 1 base and V 3 bases, and 2 bases lay outside the gene matches.

The V and J genes are TRBV5-1 and TRBJ1-4, with D hard to call. CDR3 length: 16 amino acids. Trimming cost V 7 bases and J 8 bases, with 24 bases left between them. Germline-derived CDR1 and CDR2 are SGHRS and YFSETQ. The CDR3 DNA reads TGCGCCAGCGCCAGGCAGGCCATCGGGCCGGGGGAAAAACTGTTTTTT. Its translation: CASARQAIGPGEKLFF.

The V call is TRBV19, the J call TRBJ2-5; perhaps D is TRBD1 or TRBD2 (5 bases each). This CDR3 comprises 16 residues. Trimming took off 5 bases at V and 4 bases at J, with 20 bases between the two ends. CDR1 and CDR2 from the germline V gene are LNHDA and SQIVND (reference sequence). The CDR3 DNA is TGTGCCAGTAGTCGGGGCCAAGGGCTCGCGCGAGAGACCCAGTACTTC. Protein sequence: CASSRGQGLARETQYF.

The rearrangement joins TRBV18 to TRBJ2-1; 9 bases are shared with TRBD2. V lost 3 bases, J lost 7 bases, and 10 bases stayed unmatched. Germline V gene lookup returns CDR1 KGHSH and CDR2 LQKENI. The CDR3 is 16 residues long. DNA of the CDR3: TGTGCCAGCTCACCCTTTCTAGCGGGGCCTACAAATGAGCAGTTCTTC. It yields the protein CASSPFLAGPTNEQFF.

V gene TRBV19 combines with J gene TRBJ1-5; D is uncertain. The germline V and J ends were trimmed by 7 bases and 7 bases, with 17 bases remaining between them. Germline V CDR1 and CDR2: LNHDA, SQIVND (reference sequence). This CDR3 has 14 amino acids. The CDR3 coding sequence is TGTGCCAGTAAGTTTGGTGGCAGAGACCAGCCCCAGCATTTT. Translated: CASKFGGRDQPQHF.

The V gene is TRBV18, the J gene TRBJ2-4; TRBD1 aligns across 7 bases. The V gene end was trimmed by 3 bases and the J gene end by 6 bases; junction bases not matched to a gene: 11. In germline, CDR1 is KGHSH, CDR2 LQKENI. CDR3 length: 16 residues. The CDR3 reads CASSPTGTAGRNIQYF. For the CDR3, the DNA is TGTGCCAGCTCACCGACAGGGACAGCCGGTCGAAACATTCAGTACTTC.

V gene TRBV30 combines with J gene TRBJ2-7; 7 bases match TRBD1. V lost 0 bases and J lost 4; bases outside the gene matches: 0. The germline CDR1 and CDR2 sequences are GTSNPN and SVGIG (reference sequence). This CDR3 comprises 12 residues. The CDR3 bases are TGTGCCTGGAGTGTACAGGGGTACGAGCAGTACTTC. Translation gives CAWSVQGYEQYF.

This chain joins TRBV6-5 and TRBJ2-5, with 7 bases identical to TRBD2. CDR3 length: 15 amino acids. The J segment lost 7 bases and the V segment lost 2 bases, leaving 10 bases of the junction unmatched. In germline, CDR1 is MNHEY, CDR2 SVGAGI. The CDR3 loop is CASSYASGFLGTQYF. CDR3 nucleotides: TGTGCCAGCAGTTACGCTAGCGGCTTTTTGGGGACCCAGTACTTC.

Details on this clone: The junction differs from germline at one of its ends, possibly a read error. V gene TRBV7-3 combines with J gene TRBJ2-3; 10 bases line up with TRBD2. The CDR3 is 15 residues long. Germline-derived CDR1 and CDR2 are SGHTA and FQGTGA. The CDR3 reads CASSQVAGGVDTQYF. The CDR3 DNA reads as TGCGCCAGCAGCCAAGTAGCGGGGGGCGTAGATACGCAGTATTTT.

This chain links TRBV6-6 with TRBJ2-7, with D possibly TRBD2 on 8 matching bases. The CDR3 runs to 14 residues. Trimming took 8 bases from V and 6 from J, leaving 20 bases between them. The germline CDR1 and CDR2 sequences are MNHNY and SVGAGI (reference sequence). For the CDR3, the DNA is TGTGCCAGCCGACTGACAGGGACTAGGAGCGAGCAGTACTTC. Protein: CASRLTGTRSEQYF.

This chain connects TRBV19 to TRBJ1-2; 8 nucleotides align to TRBD1. Trimming took 3 bases from V and 7 from J; bases not matched to a gene: 1. The CDR3 has 12 amino acids. The germline gives CDR1 LNHDA, CDR2 SQIVND (reference sequence). The CDR3 here is CASSMDRAGYTF. The CDR3 DNA follows: TGTGCCAGTAGTATGGACAGGGCTGGCTACACCTTC.

The chain carries TRBV27 and TRBJ1-5, with D possibly being TRBD1 (5 bases). The CDR3 spans 14 residues. Germline CDR1 MNHEY, CDR2 SMNVEV (reference sequence). Trimming took 1 base from V and 6 from J, leaving 10 bases between them. CDR3 sequence: CASSLWGGRQPQHF. The CDR3 DNA follows: TGTGCCAGCAGTTTATGGGGGGGACGTCAGCCCCAGCATTTT.

The rearrangement joins TRBV4-1 to TRBJ1-5; TRBD1 matches at 7 bases. V trimming: 1 base; J trimming: 4 bases; junction bases outside the gene matches: 4. The germline gives CDR1 MGHRA, CDR2 YSYEKL. This CDR3 spans 15 amino acids. For the CDR3, the DNA is TGCGCCAGCAGCCAAGGAACAGGGGTAAATCAGCCCCAGCATTTT. It encodes CASSQGTGVNQPQHF.